These 28 T cell receptor delta chains came from one sample sequenced in a study of gamma-delta T cells after stem cell transplantation. TCRdb called clones anew from the RT-PCR reads with CATT. The data show about 1,400 delta-chain clones, 15% seen once. The sequenced material came from gamma-delta T cells. These receptors all stem from a human donor. It is not recorded whose cells these are; they may come from a transplant donor.

A word on this clone: A much larger clone differs by one base, so this may be a read error. No DNA is shown, since the ends of the CDR3 on it are uncertain; the CDR3 is the one TCRdb lists. The chain has TRAV29/DV5 and TRDJ2; no DNA check was done on the table's D call, TRDD3. Termini included, the CDR3 measures 26 amino acids. In germline, CDR1 is NSMFDY, CDR2 ISSIKDK. The CDR3 here is CSVLLCGKRDLPAIYWGITLTAQLFF.

This clone counts as hyperexpanded (1% or more). Other nucleotide sequences in the sample specify the same CDR3. This chain links TRDV1 with TRDJ1; TRDD3 agrees at 13 bases. V gave up 4 bases and J gave up 0 bases; unmatched junction bases: 26. This CDR3 is 24 amino acids long. In germline, CDR1 is TSWWSYY, CDR2 QGS. CDR3 in amino acids: CALGVSVPTLTYWGIRGHTDKLIF. In DNA, the CDR3 is TGTGCTCTTGGGGTCTCAGTTCCTACTCTGACCTACTGGGGGATACGAGGGCACACCGATAAACTCATCTTT.

This clone was detected only a few times. This sequence joins TRDV2 and TRDJ1; 8 positions agree with TRDD3. From germline, CDR1 is GEAIGNYY and CDR2 EKD. The CDR3 is 14 amino acids. V shed 0 bases, J shed 7 bases, and the junction held 6 bases outside the gene matches. The CDR3 DNA reads TGTGCCTGTGACACCGTAGGGATACGAGGTAAACTCATCTTT. It codes for CACDTVGIRGKLIF.

The V and J genes are TRDV2 and TRDJ1; TRDD3 agrees at 7 bases. V was pared by 0 bases and J by 8 bases, with 20 bases of the junction left unmatched. This CDR3 is 18 amino acids long. Germline V CDR1 and CDR2: GEAIGNYY, EKD. The CDR3: CACDTVGMGDLAVQKLIF. The CDR3 region has the DNA TGTGCCTGTGACACCGTCGGAATGGGGGACCTAGCGGTGCAGAAACTCATCTTT.

The V call is TRDV2, the J call TRDJ1; D gene ambiguous. Germline CDR1 and CDR2: GEAIGNYY and EKD. This CDR3 has 15 residues. V lost 0 bases and J lost 4, with 14 bases in between. The chain's CDR3 is CACDTVTLQRDKLIF. CDR3 coding DNA: TGTGCCTGTGACACCGTGACCCTGCAACGCGATAAACTCATCTTT.

This clone is large. The same CDR3 can be traced to other DNA sequences in this sample. The rearrangement uses TRDV2 and TRDJ1; D possibly corresponds to TRDD1 (6 bases). The CDR3 covers 16 residues. Looked up from germline, CDR1 is GEAIGNYY and CDR2 is EKD. Trimming stripped 3 bases from V and 0 bases from J, with 16 bases between. CDR3 coding DNA: TGTGCCTGTGACTCCCTGTACGGAAATAACACCGATAAACTCATCTTT. This encodes CACDSLYGNNTDKLIF.

Relative to its sample, this clone is medium-sized (0.01 to 0.1%). CDR3 DNA: TGTGCTCTTGGGGAAAACGTGAGGGGGATACTCCTTGACGATAAACTCATCTTT. The encoded protein is CALGENVRGILLDDKLIF. The chain joins TRDV1 to TRDJ1; 9 bases are a match to TRDD3. The CDR3 length is 18 residues. CDR1 TSWWSYY and CDR2 QGS come from the germline V gene. J lost 4 bases, V lost 2 bases, and 14 bases had no gene match.

To note about this clone: This CDR3 is also generated by other DNA sequences in the sample. V gene TRDV2 combines with J gene TRDJ3, with TRDD3 matching 8 bases. After removal of 4 bases from V and 0 bases from J, the junction contained 10 bases not matched to a gene. Germline V gives CDR1 GEAIGNYY, CDR2 EKD. This CDR3 spans 19 amino acids. This CDR3 reads CACDQTGGLLSWDTRQMFF. CDR3 DNA: TGTGCCTGTGATCAAACTGGGGGCCTCCTCTCCTGGGACACCCGACAGATGTTTTTC.

This rearrangement joins TRDV2 to TRDJ3; 12 positions match TRDD3. Germline loops: CDR1 GEAIGNYY, CDR2 EKD. The length of the CDR3 is 24 residues. The junction had 18 bases not matched to a gene; V was cut back by 1 base and J by 0 bases. DNA of the CDR3: TGTGCCTGTGACACTCTCTCCTTACTGGGGGATACCACGCCCCCCTCCTGGGACACCCGACAGATGTTTTTC. This gives the protein CACDTLSLLGDTTPPSWDTRQMFF.

This chain uses TRDV2 with TRDJ1, with 10 nucleotides matching TRDD3. V was pared by 1 base and J by 8 bases, with 24 bases of the junction left unmatched. CDR1 is GEAIGNYY and CDR2 is EKD in the germline V gene. The CDR3 runs to 20 residues. CDR3 in amino acids: CACDTVWPTGGLAPGTKLIF. In nucleotides, the CDR3 is TGTGCCTGTGACACAGTCTGGCCTACTGGGGGATTAGCTCCCGGCACAAAACTCATCTTT.

There are a few counts of this clone. Other DNA sequences in the same sample also yield this CDR3. V is TRDV2 and J is TRDJ2; D unclear. CDR1 is GEAIGNYY, CDR2 EKD, per germline. V lost 1 base and J 1 base, leaving 15 bases between the germline ends. This CDR3 is 17 amino acids long. The CDR3 DNA is TGTGCCTGTGACACGCTCGGGGCTGGCGGTTTGACAGCACAACTCTTCTTT. It codes for CACDTLGAGGLTAQLFF.

As to this clone: A much larger clone lies a single base off, so this may be a read error. V gene TRDV2 combines with J gene TRDJ1; perhaps TRDD3 as D (7 bases). Germline values: CDR1 GEAIGNYY, CDR2 EKD. The CDR3 runs to 19 residues. The germline V and J ends were trimmed by 0 bases and 0 bases, with 22 bases remaining between them. The DNA for the CDR3 is TGTGCCTGTGACACCTGCTCCTACGACCAACTGGGGAACACCGATAAACTCATCTTT. This encodes CACDTCSYDQLGNTDKLIF.

This clone was detected only a few times. In DNA, the CDR3 is TGTGCCTGTGACACCGCTTCCAGTACTGGGGGACGACCCTCCTGGGACACCCGACAGATGTTTTTC. This translates into CACDTASSTGGRPSWDTRQMFF. The chain has TRDV2 and TRDJ3; 9 positions match TRDD3. Germline V CDR1 and CDR2: GEAIGNYY, EKD. CDR3 length: 22 amino acids. V lost 0 bases to trimming and J lost 0 bases; unmatched junction nucleotides: 14.

V gene TRDV3 combines with J gene TRDJ1; the match to TRDD2 covers 7 bases. V was clipped by 5 bases and J by 2 bases; unmatched bases: 20. There are 17 residues in the CDR3. Germline V gene sequence: CDR1 TVYSNPD, CDR2 GDNSRS (reference sequence). As DNA, the CDR3 is TGTGCCCATTCCCCGTTCCTACGTAGGAGGGTAACCGATAAACTCATCTTT. Protein product: CAHSPFLRRRVTDKLIF.

This clone occurred a few times. The chain links TRDV2 to TRDJ1; 13 bases are shared with TRDD3. Germline loops: CDR1 GEAIGNYY, CDR2 EKD. CDR3 size: 14 residues. The trim removed 3 bases at V and 8 bases at J, leaving 5 bases unmatched. The CDR3 coding sequence is TGTGCCTGTGACTCCATACTGGGGGATACGAAACTCATCTTT. This codes for CACDSILGDTKLIF.

This clone is labeled as medium-sized. A far larger clone is just one base off, so this is likely a read error. Different DNA sequences within this sample yield the same CDR3. The rearrangement links TRDV2 to TRDJ3; TRDD3 aligns across 7 bases. The CDR3 is 20 residues long. Per germline, CDR1 GEAIGNYY and CDR2 EKD. The CDR3 region is CACDTGPWGLSSWDTRQMFF. The DNA of the CDR3 is TGTGCCTGTGACACCGGTCCCTGGGGGTTGAGCTCCTGGGACACCCGCCAGATGTTTTTC.

This clone has just a few counts. The germline gene is not matched at one end of the junction; a read error may be the cause. The genes are TRDV2 and TRDJ1; 9 positions agree with TRDD3. The CDR3 contains 15 residues. Germline CDR1 is GEAIGNYY and CDR2 is EKD. CDR3: CACDVLGDDTGKLIF. CDR3 bases: TGTGCCTGTGACGTTCTGGGGGATGACACCGGTAAACTCATCTTT.

This clone is classed as medium-sized. This chain links TRDV2 with TRDJ1; D gene unclear. Looked up from germline, CDR1 is GEAIGNYY and CDR2 is EKD. Trimming took 2 bases from V and 2 from J, leaving 14 bases between them. This CDR3 spans 15 amino acids. CDR3 sequence: CACDKLAALTDKLIF. The CDR3 nucleotides are TGTGCCTGTGACAAGCTGGCGGCTCTAACCGATAAACTCATCTTT.

This clone was recorded a few times. A read error is possible here, since a much larger clone lies one base away. Other DNA variants within this sample encode the same CDR3. The chain links TRDV2 to TRDJ1, with unresolved D. The germline V gene encodes CDR1 GEAIGNYY and CDR2 EKD. There are 19 residues in the CDR3. CDR3 DNA sequence: TGTGCCTGTGACACTGTCGGAGGGCGCACACAACTACTCACCGATAACCTCATCTTT. This sequence encodes CACDTVGGRTQLLTDNLIF.

This clone was observed a few times. This chain uses TRDV2 with TRDJ3; 10 bases are shared with TRDD3. The CDR3 has 19 amino acids. With V trimmed by 4 bases and J by 1 base, 9 bases remained unmatched. Germline V gene lookup returns CDR1 GEAIGNYY and CDR2 EKD. The CDR3 spells CACERVLGDRSWDTRQMFF. Written as DNA, the CDR3 is TGTGCCTGTGAACGCGTACTGGGGGATCGTTCCTGGGACACCCGACAGATGTTTTTC.

Comment on this clone: This could be a read error, since a much larger clone is one nucleotide away. The rearrangement links TRDV2 to TRDJ1, with 7 bases lining up with TRDD3. Germline CDR1 reads GEAIGNYY; CDR2 reads EKD. The CDR3 runs to 19 residues. CDR3 sequence: CACDTLGIHTPGDTDNLIF. The CDR3 nucleotides are TGTGCCTGTGACACGCTTGGGATACATACTCCCGGAGATACCGATAACCTCATCTTT.

The sample holds a few counts of this clone. With only one base between it and a far larger clone, this is likely a read error. This same CDR3 is encoded by further DNA sequences in the sample. The chain carries TRDV2 and TRDJ1, with TRDD3 identical over 8 bases. This CDR3 is 17 amino acids long. CDR1 is GEAIGNYY, CDR2 EKD, per germline. CDR3 sequence: CACDTVLGAPVTDKLIF. CDR3 bases: TGTGCCTGTGACACCGTACTGGGGGCCCCGGTCACCGATAAGCTCATCTTT.

This clone has just a few counts. It may be a read error: a sequence one base away is much more abundant. This chain links TRDV1 with TRDJ1; tentative D call: TRDD3 (6 bases). The CDR3 sequence is 23 residues long. Germline loops: CDR1 TSWWSYY, CDR2 QGS. Trimming pared 5 bases from V and 0 bases from J, leaving 37 bases between. CDR3 in amino acids: CALGPHLRPALWGLPSYTDKLIF. As DNA, the CDR3 is TGTGCTCTTGGGCCCCACCTTCGGCCGGCCCTATGGGGGCTACCTTCGTACACCGATAAACTCATCTTT.

The chain combines TRDV3 with TRDJ1; D possibly uses TRDD2 or TRDD3 (6 bases each). Trimming took off 3 bases at V and 10 bases at J, with 39 bases between the two ends. The CDR3 is 19 amino acids. Germline V CDR1 and CDR2: TVYSNPD, GDNSRS (reference sequence). Here the CDR3 reads CAFGLPRGYWDPRPMRLIF. Here the CDR3 DNA reads TGTGCCTTCGGCCTTCCCCGGGGTTACTGGGACCCCAGACCGATGAGACTCATCTTT.

By sample fraction, this clone is large (0.1 to 1%). The chain's CDR3 is CALGELVSYPLTAQLFF. Written as DNA, the CDR3 is TGTGCTCTTGGGGAACTTGTGTCCTACCCTTTGACAGCACAACTCTTCTTT. The chain recombines TRDV1 with TRDJ2, with D maybe TRDD2 (6 bases). This CDR3 is built from 17 residues. V was clipped by 0 bases and J by 0 bases, with 11 bases between them. Germline V CDR1 and CDR2: TSWWSYY, QGS.

This clone was seen only a few times. This sequence joins TRDV2 and TRDJ1; the match to TRDD3 covers 8 bases. The germline gives CDR1 GEAIGNYY, CDR2 EKD. V lost 0 bases to trimming and J lost 2 bases; unmatched junction nucleotides: 10. This CDR3 comprises 17 residues. CDR3 amino acids: CACDTLIQTGGTDKLIF. The CDR3 nucleotides are TGTGCCTGTGACACCCTAATCCAAACTGGGGGGACCGATAAACTCATCTTT.

Regarding this clone: Given a far larger clone just one base away, this is likely a sequencing read error. Other nucleotide sequences in the sample specify the same CDR3. The chain has TRDV2 and TRDJ1; D tentatively fits TRDD2 or TRDD3 (5 bases each). Per germline, CDR1 GEAIGNYY and CDR2 EKD. The CDR3 covers 15 residues. V lost 3 bases and J lost 7, with 20 bases in between. The chain's CDR3 is CACDYLRGGMSKLIF. CDR3 nucleotide sequence: TGTGCCTGTGACTACCTACGTGGAGGGATGAGTAAACTCATCTTT.

This clone ranks as medium-sized. The rearrangement uses TRDV2 and TRDJ1; weak D call: TRDD3 (6 bases). Germline V gene sequence: CDR1 GEAIGNYY, CDR2 EKD. The CDR3 extends over 14 amino acids. V gave up 3 bases and J gave up 1 base, with 11 bases separating them. For the CDR3, the DNA is TGTGCCTGTGACCCTCTGGGGCGCACCGATAAACTCATCTTT. Its translation is CACDPLGRTDKLIF.